These 23 T cell receptor beta chains came from one sample sequenced in a study of OX40 agonist ivuxolimab in advanced cancers. Only in-frame clones appear in the TCRdb table, and some are missing; sequencing was by immunoSEQ multiplex PCR. The data hold about 80,000 clones, with about 93% observed a single time. The sequencing here drew on CD4+ or CD8+ T cells sorted from blood, taken in a trial of the OX40 agonist ivuxolimab. Receptors were obtained from an adult with an advanced solid tumor such as melanoma, head and neck, liver or kidney cancer.

The chain joins TRBV7-6 to TRBJ2-2, with 7 bases aligning to TRBD2. The CDR3 extends over 16 amino acids. J lost 0 bases, V lost 5 bases, and 6 bases had no gene match. Germline V CDR1 and CDR2: SGHVS, FNYEAQ. The CDR3 region has the DNA TGTGCCAGCAGCGGTACAGCGGGGCCGAACACCGGGGAGCTGTTTTTT. It codes for CASSGTAGPNTGELFF.

This clone was counted a single time. The chain is built from TRBV9 and TRBJ2-2; TRBD1 is a possible D gene (7 bases). This CDR3 is built from 17 residues. Germline V gives CDR1 SGDLS, CDR2 YYNGEE. V was clipped by 3 bases and J by 1 base, with 16 bases between them. The CDR3 DNA reads as TGTGCCAGCAGCGGATTTGGCGGGACAGAGAACACCGGGGAGCTGTTTTTT. Translation: CASSGFGGTENTGELFF.

The chain combines TRBV5-4 with TRBJ2-3; D is unresolved. CDR1 and CDR2 from the germline V gene are SGHNT and YYREEE (reference sequence). Trimming shortened V by 3 bases and J by 3 bases, and 8 bases separated the two germline ends. The CDR3 is 13 residues long. The CDR3 region has the DNA TGTGCCAGCAGCTCTTTCTCTACAGATACGCAGTATTTT. The encoded protein is CASSSFSTDTQYF.

This clone has only a few counts. This chain links TRBV7-3 with TRBJ2-1; D unclear. V lost 5 bases and J 6 bases, leaving 8 bases between the germline ends. Germline lookup yields CDR1 SGHTA and CDR2 FQGTGA. This CDR3 has 12 amino acids. CDR3 DNA: TGTGCCAGCAGCCTGGGATTCAATGAGCAGTTCTTC. Translating it yields CASSLGFNEQFF.

This clone was observed a single time. This chain joins TRBV5-4 and TRBJ2-3; D remains unclear. V gave up 2 bases and J gave up 2 bases, with 12 bases separating them. The germline V gene encodes CDR1 SGHNT and CDR2 YYREEE (reference sequence). CDR3 length: 15 amino acids. CDR3 coding DNA: TGTGCCAGCAGCTTACTGGCGGCAGACACAGATACGCAGTATTTT. Its protein is CASSLLAADTDTQYF.

The chain joins TRBV28 to TRBJ2-2; no definite D call. Germline V lookup: CDR1 MDHEN, CDR2 SYDVKM. Trimming shortened V by 2 bases and J by 5 bases, and 9 bases separated the two germline ends. The CDR3 length is 14 residues. The CDR3, as DNA: TGTGCCAGCAGTTTAGGCTCGCGGACCGGGGAGCTGTTTTTT. Its translation: CASSLGSRTGELFF.

The J gene is TRBJ1-1, the V gene TRBV6-1; D gene unclear. This CDR3 region has 17 residues. Trimming pared 0 bases from V and 0 bases from J, leaving 14 bases between. Germline lookup yields CDR1 MNHNS and CDR2 SASEGT. The CDR3 is CASSEAPARRVNTEAFF. In DNA, the CDR3 is TGTGCCAGCAGTGAAGCCCCGGCCCGGCGGGTGAACACTGAAGCTTTCTTT.

By sample share, this clone is medium-sized. The V call is TRBV19, the J call TRBJ1-2; D gene unclear. The length of the CDR3 is 13 residues. The V end lost 5 bases, the J end lost 8 bases, and 15 bases lay between the germline ends. The germline gives CDR1 LNHDA, CDR2 SQIVND (reference sequence). The CDR3 DNA is TGTGCCAGTAGTGTATGGCAGGCGAGCGGCTACACCTTC. Amino acids: CASSVWQASGYTF.

The V call is TRBV11-3, the J call TRBJ1-1; no definite D call. The CDR3 spans 14 residues. With 2 bases removed from V and 3 bases from J, the gap between germline ends came to 10 bases. Germline V gene sequence: CDR1 SGHNT, CDR2 YENEEA. The CDR3 region is CASSLFTSYTEAFF. The CDR3 DNA reads as TGTGCCAGCAGCTTATTTACGAGTTACACTGAAGCTTTCTTT.

The chain has TRBV5-6 and TRBJ2-7, with a weak D call TRBD2 (7 bases). V lost 4 bases and J lost 2, with 10 bases in between. The V gene's germline CDR1 is SGHDT and CDR2 YYEEEE. The CDR3 sequence is 13 residues long. Here the CDR3 DNA reads TGTGCCAGCAGCCCCGGGGGGCCCTACGAGCAGTACTTC. Protein product: CASSPGGPYEQYF.

CDR3 sequence reads: CASARKRVAGIFRSTDTQYF. CDR3 in DNA: TGTGCCAGCGCCCGAAAACGGGTAGCGGGGATTTTTCGGAGCACAGATACGCAGTATTTT. The chain combines TRBV27 with TRBJ2-3, with 8 bases lining up with TRBD2. Per the germline V gene, CDR1 is MNHEY and CDR2 is SMNVEV (reference sequence). V shed 8 bases, J shed 0 bases, and the junction held 22 bases outside the gene matches. The length of the CDR3 is 20 residues.

The genes are TRBV6-1 and TRBJ2-1; TRBD2 aligns across 7 bases. CDR1 is MNHNS and CDR2 is SASEGT in the germline V gene. The CDR3 runs to 15 residues. Trimming removed 3 bases from V and 3 bases from J; junction bases left unmatched: 5. CDR3 loop: CASSDWGGIYNEQFF. The CDR3 DNA sequence: TGTGCCAGCAGTGATTGGGGGGGAATCTACAATGAGCAGTTCTTC.

In DNA form, the CDR3 reads TGTGCCAGCAGTGAATTAGTTGCAGGGTATTCACCCCTCCACTTT. Translation gives CASSELVAGYSPLHF. The rearrangement joins TRBV25-1 to TRBJ1-6, with D perhaps matching TRBD1 (5 bases). This CDR3 comprises 15 residues. The germline V and J ends were trimmed by 1 base and 8 bases, with 12 bases remaining between them. CDR1 is MGHDK, CDR2 SYGVNS, per germline.

The chain has TRBV7-9 and TRBJ2-7; 9 nucleotides align to TRBD1. After removal of 5 bases from V and 6 bases from J, the junction contained 14 bases not matched to a gene. Germline CDR1 SEHNR, CDR2 FQNEAQ (reference sequence). CDR3 length: 16 amino acids. DNA of the CDR3: TGTGCCAGCAGCGAACCTGGAGGGGGACAGGGTTTCGAGCAGTACTTC. Translated, it gives CASSEPGGGQGFEQYF.

This clone occurred once. The chain couples TRBV9 to TRBJ1-5; 8 positions agree with TRBD1. Germline V gives CDR1 SGDLS, CDR2 YYNGEE. The CDR3 extends over 15 amino acids. The V and J ends lost 0 bases and 4 bases, in that order; junction bases with no gene match: 3. In DNA, the CDR3 is TGTGCCAGCAGCGTAGGACAGGGGTTGAATCAGCCCCAGCATTTT. Translated: CASSVGQGLNQPQHF.

The chain links TRBV7-6 to TRBJ2-2; tentative D call: TRBD1 (5 bases). Germline loops: CDR1 SGHVS, CDR2 FNYEAQ. This CDR3 is 14 amino acids long. Trimming removed 1 base from V and 7 bases from J, with 10 bases in between. The CDR3 DNA is TGTGCCAGCAGCTTAGGGACAACCGGCGGGGAGCTGTTTTTT. It yields the protein CASSLGTTGGELFF.

CDR3 region: CASSVDAGAVSGELFF. DNA of the CDR3: TGTGCCAGCAGCGTAGACGCCGGGGCAGTTTCCGGGGAGCTGTTTTTT. The gene calls are TRBV9 and TRBJ2-2, with D perhaps given as TRBD1 or TRBD2 (5 bases each). Trimming removed 0 bases at V and 6 bases at J, with 15 bases between. This CDR3 has 16 amino acids. In germline, CDR1 is SGDLS, CDR2 YYNGEE.

The sample holds one count of this clone. CDR3 sequence reads: CASSGLAGNLYNEQFF. The CDR3 nucleotides are TGTGCCAGCAGTGGACTAGCGGGGAACTTATACAATGAGCAGTTCTTC. The gene calls are TRBV6-1 and TRBJ2-1; 11 nucleotides align to TRBD2. The length of the CDR3 is 16 residues. Germline V lookup: CDR1 MNHNS, CDR2 SASEGT. Losses at the gene ends were 4 bases for V and 4 bases for J; bases not matched to a gene: 6.

V gene TRBV6-1 combines with J gene TRBJ2-7; D possibly corresponds to TRBD2 (5 bases). This CDR3 comprises 12 residues. Germline V gene data show CDR1 as MNHNS and CDR2 as SASEGT. V was pared by 2 bases and J by 4 bases, with 6 bases between. The chain's CDR3 is CASSERGYEQYF. The DNA of the CDR3 is TGTGCCAGCAGTGAACGGGGTTACGAGCAGTACTTC.

The chain recombines TRBV16 with TRBJ2-4, with 8 bases matching TRBD1. The CDR3 extends over 16 amino acids. Looked up from germline, CDR1 is KGHSY and CDR2 is FQNENV. V shed 3 bases and J 5 bases; nucleotides not matched to a gene: 9. The CDR3 reads CASSHTRQGRQNIQYF. The CDR3 nucleotides read TGTGCCAGCAGCCACACTAGACAGGGGAGGCAAAACATTCAGTACTTC.

The chain uses TRBV27 and TRBJ2-1; 13 nucleotides line up with TRBD2. Germline CDR1 reads MNHEY; CDR2 reads SMNVEV (reference sequence). There are 16 residues in the CDR3. V dropped 3 bases and J dropped 8; count of bases not matched to a gene: 7. CDR3 in DNA: TGTGCCAGCAGTTTCGGGACTAGCGGGATTGGCGATGAGCAGTTCTTC. This encodes CASSFGTSGIGDEQFF.

The chain uses TRBV5-1 and TRBJ2-3; D uncertain. V gave up 0 bases and J gave up 12 bases, with 14 bases separating them. CDR3 length: 13 residues. Germline CDR1 is SGHRS and CDR2 is YFSETQ. This chain's CDR3 is CASSLAHHPPQYF. DNA for the CDR3: TGCGCCAGCAGCTTGGCCCACCACCCCCCCCAGTATTTT.

The chain has TRBV5-1 and TRBJ2-5; D remains ambiguous. Germline loops: CDR1 SGHRS, CDR2 YFSETQ. V was cut by 2 bases and J by 0 bases, with 5 bases left in between. CDR3 length equals 13 residues. The CDR3 loop is CASSFRYQETQYF. CDR3 nucleotides: TGCGCCAGCAGCTTCAGGTACCAAGAGACCCAGTACTTC.